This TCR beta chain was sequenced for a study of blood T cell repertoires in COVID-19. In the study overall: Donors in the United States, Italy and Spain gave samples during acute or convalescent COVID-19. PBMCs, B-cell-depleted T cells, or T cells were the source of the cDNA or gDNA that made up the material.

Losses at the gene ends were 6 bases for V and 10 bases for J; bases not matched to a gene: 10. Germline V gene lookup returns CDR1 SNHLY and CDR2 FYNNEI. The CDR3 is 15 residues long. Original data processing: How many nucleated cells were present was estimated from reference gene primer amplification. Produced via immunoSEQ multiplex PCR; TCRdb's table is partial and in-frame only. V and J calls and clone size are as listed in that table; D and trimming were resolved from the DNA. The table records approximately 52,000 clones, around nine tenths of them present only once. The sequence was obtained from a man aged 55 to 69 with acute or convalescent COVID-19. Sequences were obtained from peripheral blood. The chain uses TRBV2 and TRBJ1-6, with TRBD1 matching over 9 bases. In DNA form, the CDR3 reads TGTGCCAGCAGAGCCGGGACAGGGACCGGCTCACCCCTCCACTTT. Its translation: CASRAGTGTGSPLHF.